This T cell receptor beta chain stems from a study of blood T cell repertoires in COVID-19. About the study: T cells, B-cell-depleted T cells, or PBMCs supplied cDNA or gDNA.

Participant ages covered about 18 to 95 years across 25 or so US areas. Donors were grouped by their self-reported clinical history. Sequencing used immunoSEQ multiplex PCR; TCRdb keeps in-frame clones, though not all of them. The sample yields 150,000 to 200,000 clones, about 90% seen once. The sample was PBMCs or T cells enriched from blood (not recorded which). This sequence was found in a woman aged 45-60 years who had recovered from COVID-19.

This CDR3 reads CASSPAGYNEQFF. CDR3 nucleotide sequence: TGTGCCAGCAGCCCCGCAGGTTACAATGAGCAGTTCTTC. The V gene is TRBV7-9, the J gene TRBJ2-1; D unclear. CDR3 length equals 13 residues. The germline CDR1 and CDR2 sequences are SEHNR and FQNEAQ (reference sequence). V lost 5 bases to trimming and J lost 4 bases, with 9 bases between them. The whole variable domain, remainder taken from reference TRBV7-9 and TRBJ2-1, is DTGVSQNPRHKITKRGQNVTFRCDPISEHNRLYWYRQTLGQGPEFLTYFQNEAQLEKSRLLSDRFSAERPKGSFSTLEIQRTEQGDSAMYLCASSPAGYNEQFFGPGTRLTVL.